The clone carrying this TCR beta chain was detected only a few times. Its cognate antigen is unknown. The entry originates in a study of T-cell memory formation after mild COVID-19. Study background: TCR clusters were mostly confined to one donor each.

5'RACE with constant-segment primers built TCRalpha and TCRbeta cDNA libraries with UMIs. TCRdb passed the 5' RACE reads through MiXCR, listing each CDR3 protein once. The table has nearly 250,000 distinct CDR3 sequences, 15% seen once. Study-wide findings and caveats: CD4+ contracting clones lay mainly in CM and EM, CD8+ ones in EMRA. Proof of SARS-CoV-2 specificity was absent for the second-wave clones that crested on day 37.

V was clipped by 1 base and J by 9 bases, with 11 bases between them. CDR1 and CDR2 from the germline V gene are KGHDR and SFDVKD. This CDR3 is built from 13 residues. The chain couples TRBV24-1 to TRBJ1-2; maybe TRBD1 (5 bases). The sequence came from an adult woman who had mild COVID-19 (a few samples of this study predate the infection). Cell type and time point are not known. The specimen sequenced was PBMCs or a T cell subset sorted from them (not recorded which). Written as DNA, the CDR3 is TGTGCCACCAGTGATTTTTGGGGGATGAGCTACACCTTC. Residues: CATSDFWGMSYTF.